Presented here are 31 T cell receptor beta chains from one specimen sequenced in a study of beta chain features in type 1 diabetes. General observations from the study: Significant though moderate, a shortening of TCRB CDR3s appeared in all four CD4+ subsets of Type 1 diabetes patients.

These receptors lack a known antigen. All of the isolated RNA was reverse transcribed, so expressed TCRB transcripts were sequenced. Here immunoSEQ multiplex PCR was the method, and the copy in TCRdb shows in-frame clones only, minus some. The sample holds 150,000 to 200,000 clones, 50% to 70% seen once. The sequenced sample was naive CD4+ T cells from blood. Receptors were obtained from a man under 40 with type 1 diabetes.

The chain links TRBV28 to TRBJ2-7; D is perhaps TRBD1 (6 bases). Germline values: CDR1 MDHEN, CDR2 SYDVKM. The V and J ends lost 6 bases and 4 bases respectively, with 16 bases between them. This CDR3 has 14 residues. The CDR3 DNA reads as TGTGCCAGCAGCACAGGGTCTAATGCTTACGAGCAGTACTTC. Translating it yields CASSTGSNAYEQYF.

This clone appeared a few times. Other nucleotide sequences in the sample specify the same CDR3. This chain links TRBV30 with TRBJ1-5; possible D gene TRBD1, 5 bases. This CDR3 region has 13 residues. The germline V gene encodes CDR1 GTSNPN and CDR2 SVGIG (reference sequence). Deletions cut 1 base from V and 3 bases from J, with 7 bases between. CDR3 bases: TGTGCCTGGAGTGGGGGCAACAATCAGCCCCAGCATTTT. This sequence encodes CAWSGGNNQPQHF.

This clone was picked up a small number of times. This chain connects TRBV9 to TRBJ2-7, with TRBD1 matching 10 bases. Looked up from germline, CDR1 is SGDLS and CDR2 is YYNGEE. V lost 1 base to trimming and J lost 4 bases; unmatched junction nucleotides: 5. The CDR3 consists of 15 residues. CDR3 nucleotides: TGTGCCAGCAGCGTAAGCGGGGACAGGGGTTACGAGCAGTACTTC. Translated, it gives CASSVSGDRGYEQYF.

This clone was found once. The CDR3 loop is CSVLTGGTYEQYF. DNA for the CDR3: TGCAGCGTCCTGACAGGGGGCACCTACGAGCAGTACTTC. This chain uses TRBV29-1 with TRBJ2-7; 10 bases agree with TRBD1. V dropped 6 bases and J dropped 2; count of bases not matched to a gene: 4. The CDR3 is made up of 13 amino acids. Germline loops: CDR1 SQVTM, CDR2 ANQGSEA.

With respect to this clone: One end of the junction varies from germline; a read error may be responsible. The CDR3, as DNA: TGTGCCAGCAGCGAAGAGGGACAGAATTACAATGAGCAGTTCTTC. Protein: CASSEEGQNYNEQFF. The chain combines TRBV2 with TRBJ2-1, with 7 bases aligning to TRBD1. The CDR3 length is 15 residues. Per germline, CDR1 SNHLY and CDR2 FYNNEI.

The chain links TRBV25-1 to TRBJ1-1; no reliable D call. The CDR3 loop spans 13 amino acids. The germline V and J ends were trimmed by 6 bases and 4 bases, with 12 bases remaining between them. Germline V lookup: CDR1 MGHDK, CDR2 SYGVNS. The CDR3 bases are TGTGCCAGCAGGGCAAACTTCCTCACTGAAGCTTTCTTT. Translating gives CASRANFLTEAFF.

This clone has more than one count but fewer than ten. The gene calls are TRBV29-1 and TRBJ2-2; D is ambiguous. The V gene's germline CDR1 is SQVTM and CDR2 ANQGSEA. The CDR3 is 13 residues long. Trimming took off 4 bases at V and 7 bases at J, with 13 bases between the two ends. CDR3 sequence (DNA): TGCAGCGTTGCCGTGACCGACGGCGGGGAGCTGTTTTTT. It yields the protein CSVAVTDGGELFF.

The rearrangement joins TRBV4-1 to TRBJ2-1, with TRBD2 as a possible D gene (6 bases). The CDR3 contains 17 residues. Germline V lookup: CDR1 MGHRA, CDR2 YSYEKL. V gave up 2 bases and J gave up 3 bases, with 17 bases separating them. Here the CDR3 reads CASSQYLWDFDYNEQFF. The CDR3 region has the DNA TGCGCCAGCAGCCAATACCTATGGGACTTCGACTACAATGAGCAGTTCTTC.

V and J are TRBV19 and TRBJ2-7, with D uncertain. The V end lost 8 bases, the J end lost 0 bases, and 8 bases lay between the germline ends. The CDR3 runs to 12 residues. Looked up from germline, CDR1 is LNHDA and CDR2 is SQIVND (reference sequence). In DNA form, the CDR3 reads TGTGCCAGTGGAGAAAGCTCCTACGAGCAGTACTTC. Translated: CASGESSYEQYF.

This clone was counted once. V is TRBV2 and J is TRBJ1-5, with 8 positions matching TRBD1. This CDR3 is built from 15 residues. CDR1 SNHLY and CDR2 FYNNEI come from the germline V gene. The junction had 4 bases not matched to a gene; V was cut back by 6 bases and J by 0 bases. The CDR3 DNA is TGTGCCAGCAGGACAGGGGCGATTAGCAATCAGCCCCAGCATTTT. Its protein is CASRTGAISNQPQHF.

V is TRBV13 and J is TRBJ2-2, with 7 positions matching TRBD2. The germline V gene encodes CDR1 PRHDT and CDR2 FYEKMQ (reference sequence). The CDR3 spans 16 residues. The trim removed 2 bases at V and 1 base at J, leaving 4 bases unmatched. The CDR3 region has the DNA TGTGCCAGCAGCTTACCAGGGACTATGAACACCGGGGAGCTGTTTTTT. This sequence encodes CASSLPGTMNTGELFF.

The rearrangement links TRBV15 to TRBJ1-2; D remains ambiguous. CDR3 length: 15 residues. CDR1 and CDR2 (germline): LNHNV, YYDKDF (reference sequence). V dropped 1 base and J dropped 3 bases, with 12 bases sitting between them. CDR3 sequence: CATSRGGEQYYGYTF. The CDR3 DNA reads TGTGCCACCAGCAGAGGAGGCGAACAGTACTATGGCTACACCTTC. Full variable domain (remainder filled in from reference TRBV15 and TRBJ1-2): DAMVIQNPRYQVTQFGKPVTLSCSQTLNHNVMYWYQQKSSQAPKLLFHYYDKDFNNEADTPDNFQSRRPNTSFCFLDIRSPGLGDTAMYLCATSRGGEQYYGYTFGSGTRLTVV.

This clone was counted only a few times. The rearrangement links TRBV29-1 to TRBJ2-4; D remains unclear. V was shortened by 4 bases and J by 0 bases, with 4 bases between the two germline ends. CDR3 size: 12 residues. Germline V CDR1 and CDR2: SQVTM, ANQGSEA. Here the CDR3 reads CSVGEAKNIQYF. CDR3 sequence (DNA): TGCAGCGTTGGGGAAGCCAAAAACATTCAGTACTTC.

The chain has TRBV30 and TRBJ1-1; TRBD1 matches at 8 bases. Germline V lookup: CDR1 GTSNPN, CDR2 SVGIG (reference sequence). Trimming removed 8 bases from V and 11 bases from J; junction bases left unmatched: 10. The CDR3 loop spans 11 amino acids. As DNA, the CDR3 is TGTGCCGGACAGGGAGGCCCCGAGGCTTTCTTT. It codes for CAGQGGPEAFF.

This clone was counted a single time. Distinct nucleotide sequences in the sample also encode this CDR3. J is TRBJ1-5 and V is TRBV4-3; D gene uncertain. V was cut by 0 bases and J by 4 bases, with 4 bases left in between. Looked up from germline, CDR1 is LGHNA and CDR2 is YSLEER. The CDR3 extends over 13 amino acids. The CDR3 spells CASSQDGNQPQHF. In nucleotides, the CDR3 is TGCGCCAGCAGCCAAGATGGGAATCAGCCCCAGCATTTT.

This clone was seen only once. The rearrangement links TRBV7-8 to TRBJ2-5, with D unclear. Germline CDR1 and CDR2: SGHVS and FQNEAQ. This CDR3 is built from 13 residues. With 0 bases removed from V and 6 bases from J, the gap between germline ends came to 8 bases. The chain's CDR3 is CASSLAQFQTQYF. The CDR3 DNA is TGTGCCAGCAGCTTAGCGCAGTTTCAGACCCAGTACTTC.

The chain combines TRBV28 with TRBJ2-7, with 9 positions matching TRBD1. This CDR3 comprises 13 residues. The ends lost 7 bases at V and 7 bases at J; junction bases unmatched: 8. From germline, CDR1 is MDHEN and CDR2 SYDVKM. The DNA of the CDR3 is TGTGCCAGCACCCGGGGGACAGGGAGAGAGCAGTACTTC. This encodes CASTRGTGREQYF.

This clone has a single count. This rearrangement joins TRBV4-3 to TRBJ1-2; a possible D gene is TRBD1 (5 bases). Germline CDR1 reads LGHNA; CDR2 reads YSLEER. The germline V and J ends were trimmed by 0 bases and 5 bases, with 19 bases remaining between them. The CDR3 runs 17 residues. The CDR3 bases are TGCGCCAGCAGCCAAGATAAGGGGCCAGCGCTGTCGTATGGCTACACCTTC. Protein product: CASSQDKGPALSYGYTF.

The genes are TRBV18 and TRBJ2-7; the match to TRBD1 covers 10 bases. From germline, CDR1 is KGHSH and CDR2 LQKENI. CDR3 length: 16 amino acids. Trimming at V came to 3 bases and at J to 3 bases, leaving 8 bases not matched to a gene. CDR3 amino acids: CASSPLRQGAIYEQYF. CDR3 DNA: TGTGCCAGCTCACCTCTCCGACAGGGGGCTATCTACGAGCAGTACTTC.

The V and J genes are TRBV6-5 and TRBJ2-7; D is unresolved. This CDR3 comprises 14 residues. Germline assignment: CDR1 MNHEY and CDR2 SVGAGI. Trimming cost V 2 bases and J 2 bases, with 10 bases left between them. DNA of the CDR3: TGTGCCAGCAGTTACCAGCTTGGCCCCTACGAGCAGTACTTC. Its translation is CASSYQLGPYEQYF.

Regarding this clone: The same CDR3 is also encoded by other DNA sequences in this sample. The CDR3 coding sequence is TGTGCCAGCAGCTTAGGCAACCAAGAGACCCAGTACTTC. Its protein product is CASSLGNQETQYF. This sequence joins TRBV7-9 and TRBJ2-5, with unresolved D. The CDR3 runs 13 residues. CDR1 SEHNR and CDR2 FQNEAQ come from the germline V gene (reference sequence). With 1 base removed from V and 0 bases from J, the gap between germline ends came to 3 bases.

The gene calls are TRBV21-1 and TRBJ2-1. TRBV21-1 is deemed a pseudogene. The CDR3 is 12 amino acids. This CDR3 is CASSGDYNEQFF. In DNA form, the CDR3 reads TGTGCCAGCAGCGGGGACTACAATGAGCAGTTCTTC.

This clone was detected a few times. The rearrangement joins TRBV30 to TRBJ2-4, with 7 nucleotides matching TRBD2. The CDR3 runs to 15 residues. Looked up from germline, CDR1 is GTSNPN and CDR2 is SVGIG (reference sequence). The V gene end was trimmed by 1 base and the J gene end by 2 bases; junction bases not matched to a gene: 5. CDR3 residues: CAWSEGGAPKNIQYF. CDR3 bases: TGTGCCTGGAGTGAGGGAGGGGCTCCCAAAAACATTCAGTACTTC.

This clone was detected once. The CDR3 DNA sequence: TGTGCCAGCAGCTTATGGTCCGGCCCAGATACGCAGTATTTT. Its translation: CASSLWSGPDTQYF. V usage is TRBV11-2 and J usage is TRBJ2-3; D uncertain. The germline V gene has CDR1 SGHAT and CDR2 FQNNGV. V lost 2 bases and J 4 bases, leaving 10 bases between the germline ends. CDR3 length: 14 residues.

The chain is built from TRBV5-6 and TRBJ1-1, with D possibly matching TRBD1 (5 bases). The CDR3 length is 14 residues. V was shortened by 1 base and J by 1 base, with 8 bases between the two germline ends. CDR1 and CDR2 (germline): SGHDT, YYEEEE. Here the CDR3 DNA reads TGTGCCAGCAGCTTGAGACAGCCGAACACTGAAGCTTTCTTT. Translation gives CASSLRQPNTEAFF.

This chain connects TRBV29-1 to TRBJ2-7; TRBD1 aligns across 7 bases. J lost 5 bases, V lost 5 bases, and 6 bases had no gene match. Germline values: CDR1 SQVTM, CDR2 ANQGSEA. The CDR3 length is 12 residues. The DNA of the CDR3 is TGCAGCGTTACTATTGACAGGGACGAGCAGTACTTC. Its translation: CSVTIDRDEQYF.

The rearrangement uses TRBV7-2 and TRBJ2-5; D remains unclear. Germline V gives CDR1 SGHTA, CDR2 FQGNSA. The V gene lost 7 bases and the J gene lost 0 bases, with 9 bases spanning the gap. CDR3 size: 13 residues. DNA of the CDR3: TGTGCCAGCACCATTGGGAACCAAGAGACCCAGTACTTC. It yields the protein CASTIGNQETQYF.

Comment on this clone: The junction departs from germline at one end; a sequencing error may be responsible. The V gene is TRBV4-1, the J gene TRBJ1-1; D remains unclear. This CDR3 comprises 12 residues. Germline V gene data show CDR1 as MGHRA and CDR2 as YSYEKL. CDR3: CASSQAHTEAFF. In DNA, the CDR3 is TGCGCCAGCAGCCAAGCTCACACAGAAGCTTTCTTT.

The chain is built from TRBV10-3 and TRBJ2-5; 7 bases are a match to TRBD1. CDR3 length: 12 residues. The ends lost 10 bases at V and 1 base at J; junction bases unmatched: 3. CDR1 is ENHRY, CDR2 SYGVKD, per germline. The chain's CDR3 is CATRDSQETQYF. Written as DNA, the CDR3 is TGTGCCACCAGGGACAGCCAAGAGACCCAGTACTTC.

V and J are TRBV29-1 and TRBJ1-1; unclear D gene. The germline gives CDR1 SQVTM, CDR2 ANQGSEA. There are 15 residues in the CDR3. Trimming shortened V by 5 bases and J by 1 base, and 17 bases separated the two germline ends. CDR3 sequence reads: CSVYGVGSKNTEAFF. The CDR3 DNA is TGCAGCGTTTATGGGGTGGGGAGTAAGAACACTGAAGCTTTCTTT.

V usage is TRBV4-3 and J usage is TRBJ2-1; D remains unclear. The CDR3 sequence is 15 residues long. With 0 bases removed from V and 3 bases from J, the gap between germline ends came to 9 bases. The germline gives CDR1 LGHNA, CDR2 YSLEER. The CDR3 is CASSQDFTDYNEQFF. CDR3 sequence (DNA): TGCGCCAGCAGCCAAGATTTTACAGACTACAATGAGCAGTTCTTC.